This T cell receptor (beta chain) was sequenced for a study of T cells after yellow fever vaccination. CDR3 length: 14 residues. Trimming pared 4 bases from V and 7 bases from J, leaving 14 bases between. Germline assignment: CDR1 MNHEY and CDR2 SVGEGT. As TCR cDNA was made by 5'RACE template switching, a universal primer site and UMIs were added. TCRdb passed the 5' RACE reads through MiXCR, listing each CDR3 protein once. This sample has about 350,000 distinct CDR3 sequences, with around 13% found just once. The sequencing used CD4+ T cells sorted from PBMCs, collected 15 days after the yellow fever booster vaccination. The TCR comes from a man aged 18 to 35 who received the YFV17D yellow fever vaccine. The chain carries TRBV6-2 or TRBV6-3 and TRBJ1-5; perhaps TRBD1 as D (6 bases). The CDR3 DNA sequence: TGTGCCAGCAGTTGGGGCGGGGGCGCCCAGCCCCAGCATTTT. This encodes CASSWGGGAQPQHF.